The sequence of this T cell receptor beta chain was determined in a study of human T cells and chemical hapten exposure. On the study more broadly: Variation in per-sample TCR yields came mainly from small pooled library volume differences.

This clonotype was observed a few times. The library tagged each cDNA molecule with unique molecular identifiers. Under the authors' procedure: The number of TCRs in each sample had a median of 95,638 and spanned roughly 23,224 to 750,000. TCRdb independently ran MiXCR on the reads; one entry per CDR3 protein. In this record, the V and J calls reflect TCRdb's handling and not the investigators' own analysis. This sample carries around 120,000 distinct CDR3 sequences, less than 10% of them seen once, and the ten largest clones take around 1.5%. Unfractionated whole blood served as the source for total RNA extraction. With 6 bases clipped from V and 4 bases from J, the junction kept 6 bases outside the gene matches. Germline V CDR1 and CDR2: MNHEY, SMNVEV (reference sequence). This CDR3 is 15 amino acids long.

The sample was whole blood. This clonotype originated in a human donor in good health. Some clones in this sample may be carry-over from other donors' samples. The chain recombines TRBV27 with TRBJ2-3, with 11 bases matching TRBD2. The CDR3 DNA sequence: TGTGCCAGCAGCTTTAGCGGGAGGGCCCCAGATACGCAGTATTTT. This gives the protein CASSFSGRAPDTQYF.